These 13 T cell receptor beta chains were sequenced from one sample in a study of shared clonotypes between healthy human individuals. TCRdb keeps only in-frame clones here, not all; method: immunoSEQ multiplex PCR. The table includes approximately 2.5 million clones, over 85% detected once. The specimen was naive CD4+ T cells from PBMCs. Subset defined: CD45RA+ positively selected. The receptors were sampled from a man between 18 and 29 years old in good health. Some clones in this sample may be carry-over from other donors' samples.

The CDR3 protein is CASSQVGLAYNEQFF. The DNA for the CDR3 is TGTGCCAGCAGTCAAGTGGGACTAGCTTACAATGAGCAGTTCTTC. The chain recombines TRBV6-1 with TRBJ2-1; 9 bases are shared with TRBD2. V shed 5 bases and J 4 bases; nucleotides not matched to a gene: 6. The V gene's germline CDR1 is MNHNS and CDR2 SASEGT. The CDR3 is 15 amino acids.

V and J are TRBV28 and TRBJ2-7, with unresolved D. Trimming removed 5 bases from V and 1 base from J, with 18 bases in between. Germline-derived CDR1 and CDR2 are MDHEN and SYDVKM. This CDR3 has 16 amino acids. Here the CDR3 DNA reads TGTGCCAGCAGTCTACCCCGCGGCAGGACGTCCTACGAGCAGTACTTC. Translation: CASSLPRGRTSYEQYF.

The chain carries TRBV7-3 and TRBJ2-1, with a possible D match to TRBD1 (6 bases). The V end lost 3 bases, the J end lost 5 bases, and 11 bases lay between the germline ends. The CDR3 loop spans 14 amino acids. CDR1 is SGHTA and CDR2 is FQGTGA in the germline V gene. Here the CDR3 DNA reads TGTGCCAGCAGCTTCCACGACAGGAACAATGAGCAGTTCTTC. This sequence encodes CASSFHDRNNEQFF.

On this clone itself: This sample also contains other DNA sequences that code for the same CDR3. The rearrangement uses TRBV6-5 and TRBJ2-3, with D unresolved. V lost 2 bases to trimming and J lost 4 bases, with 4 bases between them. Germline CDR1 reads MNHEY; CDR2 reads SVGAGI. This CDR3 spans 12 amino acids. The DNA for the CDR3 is TGTGCCAGCAGTTACGTGGCAGATACGCAGTATTTT. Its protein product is CASSYVADTQYF.

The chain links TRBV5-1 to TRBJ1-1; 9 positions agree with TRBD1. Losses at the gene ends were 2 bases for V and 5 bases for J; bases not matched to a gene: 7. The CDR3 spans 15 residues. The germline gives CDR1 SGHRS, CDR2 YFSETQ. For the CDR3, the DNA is TGCGCCAGCAGCTTACAGGGGGCTAGGCGTACTGAAGCTTTCTTT. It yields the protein CASSLQGARRTEAFF.

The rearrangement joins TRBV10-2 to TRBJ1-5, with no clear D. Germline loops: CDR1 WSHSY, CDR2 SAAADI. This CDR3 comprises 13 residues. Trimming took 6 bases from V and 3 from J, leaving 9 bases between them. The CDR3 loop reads CASRMGNNQPQHF. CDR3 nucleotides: TGCGCCAGCAGGATGGGCAACAATCAGCCCCAGCATTTT.

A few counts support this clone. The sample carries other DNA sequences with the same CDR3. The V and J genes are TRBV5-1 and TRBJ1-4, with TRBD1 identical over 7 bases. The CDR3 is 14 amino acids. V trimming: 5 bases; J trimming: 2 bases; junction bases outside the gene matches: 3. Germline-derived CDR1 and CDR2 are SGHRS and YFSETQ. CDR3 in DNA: TGCGCCAGCAGTTCGACAGGGACTAATGAAAAACTGTTTTTT. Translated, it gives CASSSTGTNEKLFF.

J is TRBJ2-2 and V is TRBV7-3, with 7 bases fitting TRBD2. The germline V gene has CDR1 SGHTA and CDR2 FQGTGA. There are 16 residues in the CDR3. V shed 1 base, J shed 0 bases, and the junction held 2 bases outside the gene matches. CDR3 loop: CASSLKAGANTGELFF. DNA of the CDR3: TGTGCCAGCAGCTTAAAGGCGGGAGCGAACACCGGGGAGCTGTTTTTT. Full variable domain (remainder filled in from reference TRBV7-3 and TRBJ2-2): GAGVSQTPSNKVTEKGKYVELRCDPISGHTALYWYRQSLGQGPEFLIYFQGTGAADDSGLPNDRFFAVRPEGSVSTLKIQRTERGDSAVYLCASSLKAGANTGELFFGEGSRLTVL.

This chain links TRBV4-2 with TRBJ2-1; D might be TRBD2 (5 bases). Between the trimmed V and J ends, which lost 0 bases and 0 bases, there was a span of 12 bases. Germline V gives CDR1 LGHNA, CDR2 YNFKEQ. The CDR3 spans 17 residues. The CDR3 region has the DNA TGTGCCAGCAGCCAAGAACCTAGCCGTAGCTCCTACAATGAGCAGTTCTTC. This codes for CASSQEPSRSSYNEQFF.

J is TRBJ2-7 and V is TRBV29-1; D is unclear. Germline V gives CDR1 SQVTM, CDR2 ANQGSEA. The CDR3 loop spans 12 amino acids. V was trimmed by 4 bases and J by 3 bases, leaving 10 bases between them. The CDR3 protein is CSVALDIYEQYF. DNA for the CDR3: TGCAGCGTTGCGTTAGATATCTACGAGCAGTACTTC.

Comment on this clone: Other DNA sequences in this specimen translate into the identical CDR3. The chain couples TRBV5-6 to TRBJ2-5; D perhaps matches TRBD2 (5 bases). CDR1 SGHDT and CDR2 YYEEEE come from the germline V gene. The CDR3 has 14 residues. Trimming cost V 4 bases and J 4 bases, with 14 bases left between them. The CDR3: CASSTSRGGETQYF. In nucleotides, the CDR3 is TGTGCCAGCAGCACGAGCCGGGGTGGAGAGACCCAGTACTTC.

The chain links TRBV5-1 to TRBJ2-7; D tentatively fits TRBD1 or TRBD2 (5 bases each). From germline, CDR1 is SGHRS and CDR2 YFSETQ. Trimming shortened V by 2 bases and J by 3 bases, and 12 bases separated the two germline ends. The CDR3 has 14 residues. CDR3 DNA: TGCGCCAGCAGCTTAAGGGACGTCGGCTACGAGCAGTACTTC. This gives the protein CASSLRDVGYEQYF.

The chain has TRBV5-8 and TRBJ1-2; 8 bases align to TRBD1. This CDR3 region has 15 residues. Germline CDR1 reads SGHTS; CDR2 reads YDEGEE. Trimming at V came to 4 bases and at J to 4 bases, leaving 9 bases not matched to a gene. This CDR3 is CASSGLIGQGYGYTF. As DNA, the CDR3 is TGTGCCAGCAGCGGGCTAATCGGACAGGGCTATGGCTACACCTTC.